The clone carrying this TCR beta chain was observed a single time. Its antigen is unknown. This PCR relied on a set of 60 Vbeta primers and 13 Jbeta primers. Libraries were prepared by immunoSEQ multiplex PCR; TCRdb keeps only in-frame clonotypes and omits some of them. Counted here are 150,000 or so clones, around 81% occurring once; the ten biggest clones make up 1%. These data originate in a study of cytomegalovirus exposure and HLA in healthy donors. General observations from the study: In an earlier analysis, most TCR beta V segments were productive about 87% or about 30% of the time.

This CDR3 region has 15 residues. Germline loops: CDR1 SGHDT, CDR2 YYEEEE. The V gene end was trimmed by 4 bases and the J gene end by 1 base; junction bases not matched to a gene: 6. The sample comprised PBMCs. The chain couples TRBV5-6 to TRBJ1-2; the match to TRBD1 covers 8 bases. This TCR was sampled from a woman aged 40 to 50 in good health and CMV-seronegative. As DNA, the CDR3 is TGTGCCAGCAGCGCCGGACAGGGACGTAACTATGGCTACACCTTC. Translated, it gives CASSAGQGRNYGYTF.